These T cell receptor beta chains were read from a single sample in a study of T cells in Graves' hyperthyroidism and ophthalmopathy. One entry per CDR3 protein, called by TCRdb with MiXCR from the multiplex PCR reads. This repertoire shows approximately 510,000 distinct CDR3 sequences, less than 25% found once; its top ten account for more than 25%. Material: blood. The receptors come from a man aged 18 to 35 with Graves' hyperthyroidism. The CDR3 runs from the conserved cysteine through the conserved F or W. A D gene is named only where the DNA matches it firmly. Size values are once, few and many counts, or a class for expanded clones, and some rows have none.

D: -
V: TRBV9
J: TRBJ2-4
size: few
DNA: TGTGCCAGCAGCGCCGGGGACATGCTAGCCAAAAACATTCAGTACTTC
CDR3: CASSAGDMLAKNIQYF

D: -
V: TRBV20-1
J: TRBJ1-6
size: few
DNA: TGCAGTGCAGCTGGGAAGGAAAGTTCATCCCTCCACTTT
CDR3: CSAAGKESSSLHF

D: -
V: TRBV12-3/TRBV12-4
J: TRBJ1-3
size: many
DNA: TGTGCCAGCAGCCCAGGGAGGGGCACCATATATTTT
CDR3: CASSPGRGTIYF

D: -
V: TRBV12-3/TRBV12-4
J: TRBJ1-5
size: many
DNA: TGTGCCAGCAGTTTTAGTGCCCCTAGCAATCAGCCCCAGCATTTT
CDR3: CASSFSAPSNQPQHF

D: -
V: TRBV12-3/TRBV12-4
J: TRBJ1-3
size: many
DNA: TGTGCCAGCAGCTCTCGCGCCCGACAGCTTGGAGACACCATATATTTT
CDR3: CASSSRARQLGDTIYF

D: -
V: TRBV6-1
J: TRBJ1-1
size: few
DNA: TGTGCCAGCAATCCGGACACGGCCTTCACTGAAGCTTTCTTT
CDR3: CASNPDTAFTEAFF

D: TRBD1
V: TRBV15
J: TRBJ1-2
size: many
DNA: TGTGCCACCAGCAGAGACCGGACAGGGAGCAGTGGCTACACCTTC
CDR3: CATSRDRTGSSGYTF

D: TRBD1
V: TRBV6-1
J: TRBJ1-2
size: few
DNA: TGTGCCAGCAGTGAAAGAGACAGGGGGAGGAACTATGGCTACACCTTC
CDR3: CASSERDRGRNYGYTF

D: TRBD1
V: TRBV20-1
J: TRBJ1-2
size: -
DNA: TGCAGTGTTTTCGGACAGGGAGATGGCTACACCTTC
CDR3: CSVFGQGDGYTF

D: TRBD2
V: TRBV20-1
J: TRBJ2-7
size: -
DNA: TGCAGTGCTAGAGACCTTAGCGGGAGTTCCTACGAGCAGTACTTC
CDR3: CSARDLSGSSYEQYF

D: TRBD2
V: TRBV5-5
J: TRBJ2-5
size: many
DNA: TGTGCCAGCAGCGGACTCGGGGGGGCGGAGACCCAGTACTTC
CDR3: CASSGLGGAETQYF

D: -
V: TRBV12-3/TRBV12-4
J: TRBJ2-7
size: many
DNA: TGTGCCAGCAGTTTCGGGTTAGGGGACGGAACCTACGAGCAGTACTTC
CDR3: CASSFGLGDGTYEQYF

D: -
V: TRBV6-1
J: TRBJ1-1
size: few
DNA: TGTGCCAGCAGTGAAAGGTCAGGGTCGAACACTGAAGCTTTCTTT
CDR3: CASSERSGSNTEAFF

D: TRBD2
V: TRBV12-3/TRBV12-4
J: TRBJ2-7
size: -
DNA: TGTGCCAGCAGACACGGGGGGACTAGCGGGATCGAGCAGTACTTC
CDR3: CASRHGGTSGIEQYF

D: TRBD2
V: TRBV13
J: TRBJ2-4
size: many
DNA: TGTGCCAGCAGCCTCGGGGGGGAAGACGGAAACATTCAGTACTTC
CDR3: CASSLGGEDGNIQYF

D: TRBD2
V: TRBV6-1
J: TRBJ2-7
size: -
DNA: TGTGCCAGCAGTGGCCTCTCTAGCGGGACATCCTACGAGCAGTACTTC
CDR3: CASSGLSSGTSYEQYF

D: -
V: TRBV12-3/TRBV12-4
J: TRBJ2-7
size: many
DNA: TGTGCCAGCACCATGGGAAGGATTGACGAGCAGTACTTC
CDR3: CASTMGRIDEQYF

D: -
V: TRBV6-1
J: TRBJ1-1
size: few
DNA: TGTGCCAGCAGTACACAAGCATATGAAGCTTTCTTT
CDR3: CASSTQAYEAFF

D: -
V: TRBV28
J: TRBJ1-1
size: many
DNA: TGTGCCAGCAGTTTGGCGGGGGGATCGAACACTGAAGCTTTCTTT
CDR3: CASSLAGGSNTEAFF

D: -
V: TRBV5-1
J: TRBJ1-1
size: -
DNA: TGCGCCAGCAGCTTCACAGCCTTAAGGAACACTGAAGCTTTCTTT
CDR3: CASSFTALRNTEAFF

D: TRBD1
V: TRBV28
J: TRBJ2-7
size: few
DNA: TGTGCCAGCAGAATCAGGGGACAGTACTACGAGCAGTACTTC
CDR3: CASRIRGQYYEQYF

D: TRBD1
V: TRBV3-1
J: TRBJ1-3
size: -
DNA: TGTGCCAGCAGCAACGGACAGGGAATAACTGGAAACACCATATATTTT
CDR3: CASSNGQGITGNTIYF

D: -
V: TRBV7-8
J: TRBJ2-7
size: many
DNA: TGTGCCAGCAGCTTAGTAGTCAGAGAGAAGCAGTACTTC
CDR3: CASSLVVREKQYF

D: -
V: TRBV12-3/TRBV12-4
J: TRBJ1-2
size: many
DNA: TGTGCCAGCAGTTTGGAGTTTAACTATGGCTACACCTTC
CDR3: CASSLEFNYGYTF

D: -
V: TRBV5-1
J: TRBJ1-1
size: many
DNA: TGCGCCAGCAGCTTGGCCTATGGGTCTGAAGCTTTCTTT
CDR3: CASSLAYGSEAFF

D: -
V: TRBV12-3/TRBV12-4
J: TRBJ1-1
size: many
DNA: TGTGCCAGCAGCCTGTCCCGGGACCTGAACACTGAAGCTTTCTTT
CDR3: CASSLSRDLNTEAFF

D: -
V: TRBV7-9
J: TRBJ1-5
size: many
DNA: TGTGCCAGCAGCGAAGCCGTCAATCAGCCCCAGCATTTT
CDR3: CASSEAVNQPQHF

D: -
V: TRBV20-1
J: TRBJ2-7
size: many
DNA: TGCAGTGCACAGCGGTCCTACGAGCAGTACTTC
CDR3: CSAQRSYEQYF

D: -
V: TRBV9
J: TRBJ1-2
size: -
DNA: TGTGCCAGCAGCGTAGGGGAACAGGGCTATGGCTACACCTTC
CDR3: CASSVGEQGYGYTF

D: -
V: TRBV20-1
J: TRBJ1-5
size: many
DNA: TGCAGTGCTAAGACAAGTAATCAGCCCCAGCATTTT
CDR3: CSAKTSNQPQHF

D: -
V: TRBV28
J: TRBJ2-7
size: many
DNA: TGTGCCAGCAGTACCTGGCGCGGGGCCGACTCCTACGAGCAGTACTTC
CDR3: CASSTWRGADSYEQYF

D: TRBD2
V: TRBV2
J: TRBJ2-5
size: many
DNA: TGTGCCAGCAGTGAAGCTAGAACGGGGGGGCCCGGGGAGACCCAGTACTTC
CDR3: CASSEARTGGPGETQYF

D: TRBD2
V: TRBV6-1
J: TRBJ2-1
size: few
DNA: TGTGCCAGCAGTCCCACTAGCGGGGAGTACAATGAGCAGTTCTTC
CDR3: CASSPTSGEYNEQFF

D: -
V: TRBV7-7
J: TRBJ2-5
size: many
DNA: TGTGCCAGCAGCTTGGCTCTGGGGGAGACCCAGTACTTC
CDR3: CASSLALGETQYF

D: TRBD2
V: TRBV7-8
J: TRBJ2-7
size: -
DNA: TGTGCCAGCAGCCCCTCGAGGACTAGCGGGGGGGCGTCGGGGGAGCAGTACTTC
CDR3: CASSPSRTSGGASGEQYF

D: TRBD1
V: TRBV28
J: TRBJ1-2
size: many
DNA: TGTACGACAGGGGCTAACTATGGCTACACCTTC
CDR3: CTTGANYGYTF

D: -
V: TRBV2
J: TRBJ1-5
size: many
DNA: TGTGCCAGCAGCGGGGACATGAGGGTAATCCAGCCCCAGCATTTT
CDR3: CASSGDMRVIQPQHF

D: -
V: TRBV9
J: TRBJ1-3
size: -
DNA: TGTGCCAGCAGCCGTAATGGGGGTACCGTCGGGAACACCATATATTTT
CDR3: CASSRNGGTVGNTIYF

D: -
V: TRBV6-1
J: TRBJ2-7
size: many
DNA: TGTGCCAGCAGAACGGACAGTAAGCAGTACTTC
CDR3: CASRTDSKQYF

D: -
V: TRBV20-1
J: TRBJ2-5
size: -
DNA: TGCAGTGCTAGAGAGAACAGGCGAGAGACCCAGTACTTC
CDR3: CSARENRRETQYF